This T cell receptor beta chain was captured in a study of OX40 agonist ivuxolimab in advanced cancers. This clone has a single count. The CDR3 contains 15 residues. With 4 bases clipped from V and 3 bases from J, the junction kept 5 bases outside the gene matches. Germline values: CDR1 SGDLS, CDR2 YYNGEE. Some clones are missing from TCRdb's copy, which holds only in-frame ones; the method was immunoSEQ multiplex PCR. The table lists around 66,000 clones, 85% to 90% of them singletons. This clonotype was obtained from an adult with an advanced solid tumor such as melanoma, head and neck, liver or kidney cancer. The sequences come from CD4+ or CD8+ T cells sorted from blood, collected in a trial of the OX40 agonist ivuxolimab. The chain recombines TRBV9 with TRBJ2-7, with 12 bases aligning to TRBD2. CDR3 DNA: TGTGCCAGCAGCTCGGGACTAGCGGGCCTCTACGAGCAGTACTTC. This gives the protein CASSSGLAGLYEQYF. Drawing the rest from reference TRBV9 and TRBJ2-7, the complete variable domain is DSGVTQTPKHLITATGQRVTLRCSPRSGDLSVYWYQQSLDQGLQFLIQYYNGEERAKGNILERFSAQQFPDLHSELNLSSLELGDSALYFCASSSGLAGLYEQYFGPGTRLTVT.